The 29 T cell receptor beta chains below come from one sample, sequenced in a study of human T cells and chemical hapten exposure. TCRdb used MiXCR to reprocess the RACE reads, holding one entry per CDR3 protein. The table includes about 120,000 distinct CDR3 sequences, about 12% detected once. Noted time point: patch test 1, 2 weeks after DPC sensitization. Documented treatment: therapeutic diphenylcyclopropenone sensitization with weekly scalp DPC. This material consisted of whole blood, taken in connection with sensitization to the hapten diphenylcyclopropenone (DPC). The origin of the receptors is a woman between 50 and 59 years old with alopecia areata. Some clones in this sample may be carry-over from other donors' samples.

The chain links TRBV7-6 to TRBJ2-3, with 7 bases lining up with TRBD1. The V gene's germline CDR1 is SGHVS and CDR2 FNYEAQ. CDR3 size: 14 residues. Trimming cost V 0 bases and J 4 bases; bases outside gene matches: 1. The chain's CDR3 is CASSLAQGADTQYF. The CDR3 bases are TGTGCCAGCAGCTTAGCGCAGGGGGCAGATACGCAGTATTTT.

This chain links TRBV28 with TRBJ1-4; D not resolved. The CDR3 is 13 residues long. Germline lookup yields CDR1 MDHEN and CDR2 SYDVKM. The V gene lost 4 bases and the J gene lost 0 bases, with 3 bases spanning the gap. CDR3 sequence reads: CASSWTTNEKLFF. The CDR3 DNA is TGTGCCAGCAGTTGGACAACTAATGAAAAACTGTTTTTT.

Many counts were recorded for this clonotype. The V and J genes are TRBV10-3 and TRBJ2-7, with 7 bases that match TRBD2. This CDR3 is built from 12 residues. Unmatched junction bases numbered 5, after V lost 10 bases and J lost 2 bases. Looked up from germline, CDR1 is ENHRY and CDR2 is SYGVKD. This chain's CDR3 is CATGGLTYEQYF. In DNA form, the CDR3 reads TGTGCCACCGGGGGACTAACCTACGAGCAGTACTTC.

In this sample, this clonotype turned up a few times. J is TRBJ1-5 and V is TRBV2, with a tentative D call TRBD1 (5 bases). Trimming pared 0 bases from V and 4 bases from J, leaving 10 bases between. Germline V CDR1 and CDR2: SNHLY, FYNNEI. The CDR3 sequence is 15 residues long. This CDR3 reads CASSEARGKNQPQHF. CDR3 nucleotides: TGTGCCAGCAGTGAAGCGAGGGGAAAAAATCAGCCCCAGCATTTT.

This clonotype was seen only a few times. CDR3 sequence reads: CASSADRVGQPQHF. For the CDR3, the DNA is TGTGCCAGCAGCGCGGACAGGGTCGGGCAGCCCCAGCATTTT. V usage is TRBV5-4 and J usage is TRBJ1-5, with 8 bases identical to TRBD1. The CDR3 is 14 amino acids. Germline V gene lookup returns CDR1 SGHNT and CDR2 YYREEE (reference sequence). After removal of 4 bases from V and 7 bases from J, the junction contained 7 bases not matched to a gene.

This chain connects TRBV28 to TRBJ1-4; 8 bases are shared with TRBD1. CDR3 size: 15 residues. Germline CDR1 and CDR2: MDHEN and SYDVKM. Trimming at V came to 5 bases and at J to 7 bases, leaving 9 bases not matched to a gene. This chain's CDR3 is CASSQPGQVPEKLFF. Here the CDR3 DNA reads TGTGCCAGCAGTCAACCGGGACAGGTGCCTGAAAAACTGTTTTTT. Combining the CDR3 with reference TRBV28 and TRBJ1-4 gives the whole variable domain DVKVTQSSRYLVKRTGEKVFLECVQDMDHENMFWYRQDPGLGLRLIYFSYDVKMKEKGDIPEGYSVSREKKERFSLILESASTNQTSMYLCASSQPGQVPEKLFFGSGTQLSVL.

Ten or more counts support this clonotype. The gene calls are TRBV6-6 and TRBJ1-4, with D uncertain. V lost 6 bases, J lost 10 bases, and 12 bases lay in between. In germline, CDR1 is MNHNY, CDR2 SVGAGI (reference sequence). CDR3 length: 12 residues. The CDR3, as DNA: TGTGCCAGCAGCCCGGGCGGGAGAAAACTGTTTTTT. This gives the protein CASSPGGRKLFF.

V usage is TRBV11-1 and J usage is TRBJ2-4; 8 bases fit TRBD1. Germline CDR1 is SGHAT and CDR2 is FQDESV (reference sequence). CDR3 length: 14 amino acids. V lost 5 bases, J lost 7 bases, and 7 bases stayed unmatched. The CDR3 region has the DNA TGTGCCAGCAGCCTGGACAGGGTCGGGAACATTCAGTACTTC. Encoded protein: CASSLDRVGNIQYF. The complete variable domain, with remaining parts taken from reference TRBV11-1 and TRBJ2-4, reads EAEVAQSPRYKITEKSQAVAFWCDPISGHATLYWYRQILGQGPELLVQFQDESVVDDSQLPKDRFSAERLKGVDSTLKIQPAELGDSAMYLCASSLDRVGNIQYFGAGTRLSVL.

The CDR3 reads CASSPGQAFGNQPQHF. The CDR3 nucleotides are TGTGCCAGCAGTCCCGGACAGGCCTTCGGCAATCAGCCCCAGCATTTT. The chain couples TRBV28 to TRBJ1-5, with 7 bases aligning to TRBD1. The CDR3 consists of 16 residues. Trimming at V came to 5 bases and at J to 2 bases, leaving 9 bases not matched to a gene. The germline V gene has CDR1 MDHEN and CDR2 SYDVKM. Variable domain in full (rest from reference TRBV28 and TRBJ1-5): DVKVTQSSRYLVKRTGEKVFLECVQDMDHENMFWYRQDPGLGLRLIYFSYDVKMKEKGDIPEGYSVSREKKERFSLILESASTNQTSMYLCASSPGQAFGNQPQHFGDGTRLSIL.

The chain recombines TRBV5-4 with TRBJ2-7; 7 bases map to TRBD1. The germline CDR1 and CDR2 sequences are SGHNT and YYREEE (reference sequence). Losses at the gene ends were 3 bases for V and 6 bases for J; bases not matched to a gene: 6. The CDR3 length is 13 residues. CDR3 nucleotides: TGTGCCAGCAGCTCGGGACAGAAGTTCGAGCAGTACTTC. The encoded protein is CASSSGQKFEQYF. The entire variable domain, with the rest obtained from reference TRBV5-4 and TRBJ2-7, is as follows: ETGVTQSPTHLIKTRGQQVTLRCSSQSGHNTVSWYQQALGQGPQFIFQYYREEENGRGNFPPRFSGLQFPNYSSELNVNALELDDSALYLCASSSGQKFEQYFGPGTRLTVT.

The gene calls are TRBV2 and TRBJ1-5, with 8 nucleotides matching TRBD1. The CDR3 totals 15 residues. The trim removed 6 bases at V and 7 bases at J, leaving 11 bases unmatched. Germline V gene sequence: CDR1 SNHLY, CDR2 FYNNEI. The CDR3, as DNA: TGTGCCAGCAGCCCGGGACAGGTCCAACGGCAGCCCCAGCATTTT. It yields the protein CASSPGQVQRQPQHF.

The sample holds one count of this clonotype. The chain links TRBV25-1 to TRBJ2-5, with TRBD2 as a possible D gene (5 bases). From germline, CDR1 is MGHDK and CDR2 SYGVNS. CDR3 length: 10 residues. Trimming pared 7 bases from V and 6 bases from J, leaving 6 bases between. The CDR3 here is CASTGKTQYF. The DNA for the CDR3 is TGTGCCAGCACCGGGAAGACCCAGTACTTC.

In this sample, this clonotype turned up many times. The rearrangement joins TRBV29-1 to TRBJ1-1; D call uncertain. The germline V gene encodes CDR1 SQVTM and CDR2 ANQGSEA. CDR3 size: 14 residues. Trimming pared 0 bases from V and 1 base from J, leaving 9 bases between. CDR3 bases: TGCAGCGTTGAAGATGTGACCACGAACACTGAAGCTTTCTTT. This translates into CSVEDVTTNTEAFF. The full variable domain, its missing parts supplied by reference TRBV29-1 and TRBJ1-1, is SAVISQKPSRDICQRGTSLTIQCQVDSQVTMMFWYRQQPGQSLTLIATANQGSEATYESGFVIDKFPISRPNLTFSTLTVSNMSPEDSSIYLCSVEDVTTNTEAFFGQGTRLTVV.

The chain employs TRBV3-1 and TRBJ2-1, with 8 bases identical to TRBD2. Germline V lookup: CDR1 LGHDT, CDR2 YNNKEL (reference sequence). The CDR3 extends over 16 amino acids. Trimming removed 0 bases from V and 4 bases from J; junction bases left unmatched: 5. The DNA of the CDR3 is TGTGCCAGCAGCCAAGACTTCCAGCGGGAGTACAATGAGCAGTTCTTC. Residues: CASSQDFQREYNEQFF.

This clonotype was observed a few times. The chain links TRBV5-1 to TRBJ2-2; D could derive from TRBD1 or TRBD2 (5 bases each). Germline CDR1 and CDR2: SGHRS and YFSETQ. This CDR3 has 14 residues. V lost 4 bases, J lost 3 bases, and 10 bases lay in between. CDR3 DNA: TGCGCCAGCAGCGTTCAGGGAGACACCGGGGAGCTGTTTTTT. Translation: CASSVQGDTGELFF.

The chain joins TRBV5-1 to TRBJ1-6, with D maybe TRBD1 (6 bases). In germline, CDR1 is SGHRS, CDR2 YFSETQ. The CDR3 runs to 18 residues. Trimming cost V 6 bases and J 0 bases, with 19 bases left between them. The chain's CDR3 is CASTPGTTIGSYNSPLHF. CDR3 in DNA: TGCGCCAGCACACCCGGGACAACTATTGGCTCCTATAATTCACCCCTCCACTTT.

The rearrangement links TRBV23-1 to TRBJ1-1; TRBD1 might be the D (5 bases). TRBV23-1 is marked as an open reading frame, function uncertain. This CDR3 region has 15 residues. Trimming stripped 1 base from V and 0 bases from J, with 9 bases between. This CDR3 is CASSQFLGLNTEAFF. CDR3 nucleotides: TGCGCCAGCAGTCAATTTCTGGGGCTGAACACTGAAGCTTTCTTT.

The chain recombines TRBV24-1 with TRBJ2-1; TRBD2 matches at 7 bases. The CDR3 has 13 amino acids. V trimming: 2 bases; J trimming: 6 bases; junction bases outside the gene matches: 0. Germline CDR1 and CDR2: KGHDR and SFDVKD. CDR3 sequence reads: CATSDWEGNEQFF. Written as DNA, the CDR3 is TGTGCCACCAGTGATTGGGAGGGCAATGAGCAGTTCTTC.

DNA for the CDR3: TGCGCCAGCAGCTTGGTATGGGGAGCCGAAAAAAACATTCAGTACTTC. Residues: CASSLVWGAEKNIQYF. The chain recombines TRBV5-1 with TRBJ2-4; tentative D call: TRBD2 (5 bases). CDR1 and CDR2 from the germline V gene are SGHRS and YFSETQ. V lost 0 bases, J lost 4 bases, and 14 bases lay in between. The CDR3 has 16 amino acids. Full variable domain (rest looked up from reference TRBV5-1 and TRBJ2-4): KAGVTQTPRYLIKTRGQQVTLSCSPISGHRSVSWYQQTPGQGLQFLFEYFSETQRNKGNFPGRFSGRQFSNSRSEMNVSTLELGDSALYLCASSLVWGAEKNIQYFGAGTRLSVL.

The rearrangement uses TRBV21-1 and TRBJ2-7; the D segment call TRBD1 is taken from the table without a DNA check. TRBV21-1 is a recognized pseudogene. This CDR3 is 15 amino acids long. Here the CDR3 reads CARSKRAGGLYEQYF. The CDR3 DNA sequence: TGTGCCAGATCTAAGAGGGCAGGGGGCCTCTACGAGCAGTACTTC.

This clonotype was picked up a small number of times. The junction does not match germline at one end; this may be a read error. The V call is TRBV28, the J call TRBJ1-5; D is perhaps TRBD1 (6 bases). CDR3 length: 15 amino acids. Per the germline V gene, CDR1 is MDHEN and CDR2 is SYDVKM. The CDR3 region has the DNA TGTGCCAGCAGTTTACGGGGGCAAGGCAATCAGCCCCAACATTTT. It codes for CASSLRGQGNQPQHF.

This clonotype was counted many times. The rearrangement links TRBV7-9 to TRBJ1-2, with D possibly matching TRBD1 (5 bases). This CDR3 is 13 amino acids long. Germline lookup yields CDR1 SEHNR and CDR2 FQNEAQ (reference sequence). V gave up 5 bases and J gave up 4 bases, with 11 bases separating them. CDR3 amino acids: CASSIRDFYGYTF. The CDR3 coding sequence is TGTGCCAGCAGCATCCGGGACTTCTATGGCTACACCTTC.

A few counts support this clonotype. The chain has TRBV18 and TRBJ1-5, with D possibly TRBD1 on 5 matching bases. This CDR3 has 14 residues. Germline CDR1 reads KGHSH; CDR2 reads LQKENI. Deletions cut 0 bases from V and 6 bases from J, with 9 bases between. The CDR3 region has the DNA TGTGCCAGCTCACCACCGGGCGGGGCTCAGCCCCAGCATTTT. Translation gives CASSPPGGAQPQHF.

This clonotype was seen repeatedly, ten times or more. The chain is built from TRBV7-8 and TRBJ2-5, with TRBD2 as a possible D gene (5 bases). CDR1 is SGHVS, CDR2 FQNEAQ, per germline. V shed 5 bases and J shed 2 bases, with 21 bases lying between them. The CDR3 consists of 17 residues. CDR3 protein: CASSPVSRGSTQETQYF. The CDR3 bases are TGTGCCAGCAGCCCTGTCTCCCGGGGATCCACACAAGAGACCCAGTACTTC.

This clonotype was seen ten or more times. This chain uses TRBV6-6 with TRBJ2-5; 9 bases align to TRBD1. Germline V gene lookup returns CDR1 MNHNY and CDR2 SVGAGI (reference sequence). This CDR3 contains 15 residues. V was clipped by 6 bases and J by 1 base; unmatched bases: 6. For the CDR3, the DNA is TGTGCCAGCAGCCAGGACAGGGGAGGCCAAGAGACCCAGTACTTC. Protein: CASSQDRGGQETQYF.

There are many counts of this clonotype. This chain links TRBV10-2 with TRBJ1-1; D uncertain. Looked up from germline, CDR1 is WSHSY and CDR2 is SAAADI. The CDR3 runs to 13 residues. V lost 5 bases and J lost 0, with 7 bases in between. The CDR3 protein is CASSQAVNTEAFF. As DNA, the CDR3 is TGCGCCAGCAGTCAGGCCGTGAACACTGAAGCTTTCTTT.

The rearrangement joins TRBV21-1 to TRBJ2-7; the D call TRBD1 from the table was never checked on the DNA. TRBV21-1 is recorded as a pseudogene. This CDR3 spans 15 amino acids. The CDR3 coding sequence is TGTGCCAGCAGCAAGAAGGGGACACTAAACTACGAGCAGTACTTC. Protein: CASSKKGTLNYEQYF.

This clonotype was detected only a few times. This CDR3 reads CASSTPTGVETQYF. The DNA of the CDR3 is TGTGCCAGCAGCACACCAACAGGGGTGGAGACCCAGTACTTC. The chain carries TRBV5-5 and TRBJ2-5, with 7 nucleotides matching TRBD1. Germline V gene sequence: CDR1 SGHKS, CDR2 YYEKEE (reference sequence). The V segment lost 4 bases and the J segment 5 bases; nucleotides outside the gene matches: 8. CDR3 size: 14 residues.

The V and J genes are TRBV11-2 and TRBJ2-1, with 12 bases that match TRBD2. CDR3 length: 15 residues. Germline trimming cut 4 bases from V and 10 bases from J; bases unmatched to any gene: 8. Germline loops: CDR1 SGHAT, CDR2 FQNNGV. The CDR3: CASSSRLAGAGEQFF. The CDR3 bases are TGTGCCAGCAGCTCCCGACTAGCGGGAGCCGGCGAGCAGTTCTTC.